This T cell receptor (beta chain) originates from a study of T cells after yellow fever vaccination. Study results and limitations: Researchers cautioned that FACS-sorted repertoires could harbor abundant clonotypes contaminating from the bulk population. Clonotypes found in both CD4 and CD8 compartments made up a small share. It was a weaker secondary response, yet one that peaked faster, at day 5 versus 15. The booster response re-showed most primary clones: 96% CD4, approximately 90% CD8.

Using its own MiXCR run on the 5' RACE reads, TCRdb lists one record per CDR3 protein. The sample comprises roughly 190,000 distinct CDR3 sequences, about 11% of which are singletons, and 30% to 45% rests with the top ten. J was trimmed by 4 bases and V by 5 bases; bases with no gene match: 4. The CDR3 totals 13 residues. The V gene's germline CDR1 is SEHNR and CDR2 FQNEAQ (reference sequence). A note on this clonotype: Its antigen is not identified.

This chain connects TRBV7-9 to TRBJ1-2; 7 nucleotides match TRBD1. This receptor was identified in a man aged 18-30 years who received the YFV17D yellow fever vaccine. The sample consisted of CD8+ T cells sorted from PBMCs, taken 15 days after the yellow fever booster vaccination. CDR3 in amino acids: CASSLGTAYGYTF. In DNA, the CDR3 is TGTGCCAGCAGCCTGGGGACAGCCTATGGCTACACCTTC. Looking up the rest from reference TRBV7-9 and TRBJ1-2 gives the full variable domain: DTGVSQNPRHKITKRGQNVTFRCDPISEHNRLYWYRQTLGQGPEFLTYFQNEAQLEKSRLLSDRFSAERPKGSFSTLEIQRTEQGDSAMYLCASSLGTAYGYTFGSGTRLTVV.